This T cell receptor (beta chain) was observed in a study of cytomegalovirus exposure and HLA in healthy donors. The study, taken as a whole, reports: Accurate prediction of HLA-A and HLA-B alleles (for most subjects) was reportedly achieved from TCR beta sequences. Rates of TCR association differed by HLA locus in a later analysis, with DRB1 highest and HLA-C lowest.

On this clone itself: The antigen is undetermined.

Primers: 60 Vbeta forward and 13 Jbeta reverse. Sequencing was performed with immunoSEQ multiplex PCR; in TCRdb, only in-frame clones are kept and a portion is missing. The data show about 150,000 clones, with around 82% seen just once and around 6.6% held by the top ten. The CDR3 contains 16 residues. Germline V lookup: CDR1 SGHRS, CDR2 YFSETQ. J gave up 2 bases and V 1 base, and 6 bases lay outside the gene matches. The receptor was derived from a woman aged 45-59 years in good health and CMV-seropositive. V and J are TRBV5-1 and TRBJ2-5; 9 bases fit TRBD2. Sequenced sample: PBMCs. The CDR3 protein is CASSLRLAAQQETQYF. The CDR3 DNA is TGCGCCAGCAGCTTGAGACTAGCGGCCCAACAAGAGACCCAGTACTTC. Full variable domain (outside the CDR3, taken from reference TRBV5-1 and TRBJ2-5): KAGVTQTPRYLIKTRGQQVTLSCSPISGHRSVSWYQQTPGQGLQFLFEYFSETQRNKGNFPGRFSGRQFSNSRSEMNVSTLELGDSALYLCASSLRLAAQQETQYFGPGTRLLVL.